This is a list of T cell receptor beta chains from one sample in a study of cytomegalovirus exposure and HLA in healthy donors. The protocol was immunoSEQ multiplex PCR, while the TCRdb copy is restricted to in-frame clones and leaves out a portion. This table holds some 170,000 clones, around 88% found once. The sequenced sample was PBMCs. The receptors come from a woman aged 25 to 39 in good health and CMV-seronegative. Both conserved end residues are part of each CDR3. D genes are given only for firm matches. Expanded clones are given a class, and other clones once, few, many or no size at all.

CDR3 DNA: TGTGCCAGCAGTTACCAGGGGGCCTACGAGCAGTACTTC; CDR3 protein: CASSYQGAYEQYF; V gene: TRBV6-5; clone size: few; D gene: TRBD1; J gene: TRBJ2-7
CDR3 DNA: TGTGCCAGCAGTTCCACGTGGGTGGACAGGCGTTCCTTC; CDR3 protein: CASSSTWVDRRSF; V gene: TRBV27; clone size: once; D gene: TRBD1; J gene: TRBJ1-2
CDR3 DNA: TGTGCCAGCACTACCTTAGCTTCCGGGGACAGGGATGGCTACACCTTC; CDR3 protein: CASTTLASGDRDGYTF; V gene: TRBV27; clone size: .; D gene: TRBD1; J gene: TRBJ1-2
CDR3 DNA: TGTGCCAGCAGCTTAATGGGGAGCGGGAGGTCGGATGAGCAGTTCTTC; CDR3 protein: CASSLMGSGRSDEQFF; V gene: TRBV7-3; clone size: .; D gene: TRBD2; J gene: TRBJ2-1
CDR3 DNA: TGTGTCACCAGCCCGCCCCGGGACTATGGCTACACCTTC; CDR3 protein: CVTSPPRDYGYTF; V gene: TRBV15; clone size: .; D gene: .; J gene: TRBJ1-2
CDR3 DNA: TGTGCCAGCACGGCCCAGGGCTACGAGCAGTACTTC; CDR3 protein: CASTAQGYEQYF; V gene: TRBV6-1; clone size: .; D gene: .; J gene: TRBJ2-7
CDR3 DNA: TGTGCCAGCATTCAGACAGGGGTACCCTACGAGCAGTACTTC; CDR3 protein: CASIQTGVPYEQYF; V gene: TRBV7-9; clone size: .; D gene: TRBD1; J gene: TRBJ2-7
CDR3 DNA: TGTGCCAGCAATCGACAGCAAGAGACCCAGTACTTC; CDR3 protein: CASNRQQETQYF; V gene: TRBV2; clone size: .; D gene: .; J gene: TRBJ2-5
CDR3 DNA: TGTGCCACCAGCAGAGAGTCGGACAGTGAAGCTTTCTTT; CDR3 protein: CATSRESDSEAFF; V gene: TRBV15; clone size: .; D gene: .; J gene: TRBJ1-1
CDR3 DNA: TGTGCCAGCAGGGCCCCGCTCGCGGTGACCCAGTACTTC; CDR3 protein: CASRAPLAVTQYF; V gene: TRBV6-5; clone size: .; D gene: .; J gene: TRBJ2-5
CDR3 DNA: TGTGCCAGCAGAAAGACAGGGGACCTCCCTGGAGCTTTCTTT; CDR3 protein: CASRKTGDLPGAFF; V gene: TRBV5-4; clone size: few; D gene: TRBD1; J gene: TRBJ1-1
CDR3 DNA: TGTGCCAGCAGTCCCTCGAGCAGGTCCGGGACAAAAGCTTTCTTT; CDR3 protein: CASSPSSRSGTKAFF; V gene: TRBV11-2; clone size: once; D gene: .; J gene: TRBJ1-1
CDR3 DNA: TGTGCTACTGTAGGCGGACAGTTCATTAAGGGCACTGAAGCTTTCTTT; CDR3 protein: CATVGGQFIKGTEAFF; V gene: TRBV12-5; clone size: .; D gene: .; J gene: TRBJ1-1
CDR3 DNA: TGTGCCAGCGAAGAGGTTTATTTGGGTGGCTACACCTTC; CDR3 protein: CASEEVYLGGYTF; V gene: TRBV28; clone size: .; D gene: .; J gene: TRBJ1-2
CDR3 DNA: TGTGCCACCACTCACAGCTCCTACGAGCAGTACTTC; CDR3 protein: CATTHSSYEQYF; V gene: TRBV7-9; clone size: .; D gene: .; J gene: TRBJ2-7
CDR3 DNA: TGTGCCAGCTCAGAGAGGGGGTACGGCGGCGGCTACACCTTC; CDR3 protein: CASSERGYGGGYTF; V gene: TRBV18; clone size: .; D gene: .; J gene: TRBJ1-2
CDR3 DNA: TGTGCCAGCAGCCAGACTAGCTCCCCTTACGAGCAGTACTTC; CDR3 protein: CASSQTSSPYEQYF; V gene: TRBV14; clone size: .; D gene: TRBD2; J gene: TRBJ2-7
CDR3 DNA: TGTGCCAGCAGTGAATCTCGGACAGGGGGGGCTCAGCCCCAGCATTTT; CDR3 protein: CASSESRTGGAQPQHF; V gene: TRBV2; clone size: .; D gene: TRBD1; J gene: TRBJ1-5
CDR3 DNA: TGTGCCAGCAAGCGGGGAAGCTCCTACGAGCAGTACTTC; CDR3 protein: CASKRGSSYEQYF; V gene: TRBV28; clone size: .; D gene: TRBD2; J gene: TRBJ2-7
CDR3 DNA: TGTGCCAGCTCACCCACTTCAGGGGCTCGTACTGAAGCTTTCTTT; CDR3 protein: CASSPTSGARTEAFF; V gene: TRBV18; clone size: once; D gene: .; J gene: TRBJ1-1
CDR3 DNA: TGTGCCAGCAGCTTAGACGCGGTCTACAATGAGCAGTTCTTC; CDR3 protein: CASSLDAVYNEQFF; V gene: TRBV11-2; clone size: once; D gene: .; J gene: TRBJ2-1
CDR3 DNA: TGTGCCAGCAGTTTTGGGCTTTTTGGTGGCGAGCAGTACTTC; CDR3 protein: CASSFGLFGGEQYF; V gene: TRBV27; clone size: .; D gene: .; J gene: TRBJ2-7
CDR3 DNA: TGTGCCAGCAGCCTATCATGGGGGGACGAGCAGTACTTC; CDR3 protein: CASSLSWGDEQYF; V gene: TRBV6-1; clone size: .; D gene: .; J gene: TRBJ2-7
CDR3 DNA: TGTGCCAGCAGCTTGGGCAGTATCTATGGCTACACCTTC; CDR3 protein: CASSLGSIYGYTF; V gene: TRBV7-9; clone size: .; D gene: .; J gene: TRBJ1-2
CDR3 DNA: TGTGCCAGCAGCTTAGCAGGGGCCGGGGAGCTGTTTTTT; CDR3 protein: CASSLAGAGELFF; V gene: TRBV7-2; clone size: .; D gene: .; J gene: TRBJ2-2
CDR3 DNA: TGTGCCAGCAGACGGGACAGGGGGACTGAAGCTTTCTTT; CDR3 protein: CASRRDRGTEAFF; V gene: TRBV6-5; clone size: .; D gene: TRBD1; J gene: TRBJ1-1
CDR3 DNA: TGTGCCAGTATTGCTGACAGGGTGGACACTGAAGCTTTCTTT; CDR3 protein: CASIADRVDTEAFF; V gene: TRBV19; clone size: .; D gene: TRBD1; J gene: TRBJ1-1
CDR3 DNA: TGTGCCTGGAGGGCAGGGGTGTCCTACGAGCAGTACTTC; CDR3 protein: CAWRAGVSYEQYF; V gene: TRBV30; clone size: .; D gene: .; J gene: TRBJ2-7
CDR3 DNA: TGTGCCATCAGTGAGGTCGGGAACAGGGGGGCCGAAGCTTTCTTT; CDR3 protein: CAISEVGNRGAEAFF; V gene: TRBV10-3; clone size: .; D gene: TRBD1; J gene: TRBJ1-1
CDR3 DNA: TGCGCCAGCAGCTTGGGCAGCTCTGGAAACACCATATATTTT; CDR3 protein: CASSLGSSGNTIYF; V gene: TRBV5-1; clone size: .; D gene: .; J gene: TRBJ1-3